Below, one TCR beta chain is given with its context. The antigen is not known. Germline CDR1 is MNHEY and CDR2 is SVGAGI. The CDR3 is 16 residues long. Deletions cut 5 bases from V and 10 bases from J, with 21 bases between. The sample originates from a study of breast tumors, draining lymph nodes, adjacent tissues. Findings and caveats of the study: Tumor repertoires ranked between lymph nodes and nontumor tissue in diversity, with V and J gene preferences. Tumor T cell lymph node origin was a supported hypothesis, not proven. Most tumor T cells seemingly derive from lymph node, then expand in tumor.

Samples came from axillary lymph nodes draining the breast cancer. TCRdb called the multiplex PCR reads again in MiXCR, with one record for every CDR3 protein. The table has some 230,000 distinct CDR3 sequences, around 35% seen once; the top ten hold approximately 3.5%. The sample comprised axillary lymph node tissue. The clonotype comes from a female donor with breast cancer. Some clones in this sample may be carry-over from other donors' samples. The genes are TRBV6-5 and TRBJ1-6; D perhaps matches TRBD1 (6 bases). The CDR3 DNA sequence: TGTGCCAGCAGTCACAGAACCGAGACAGGTGACTCACCCCTCCACTTT. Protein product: CASSHRTETGDSPLHF.